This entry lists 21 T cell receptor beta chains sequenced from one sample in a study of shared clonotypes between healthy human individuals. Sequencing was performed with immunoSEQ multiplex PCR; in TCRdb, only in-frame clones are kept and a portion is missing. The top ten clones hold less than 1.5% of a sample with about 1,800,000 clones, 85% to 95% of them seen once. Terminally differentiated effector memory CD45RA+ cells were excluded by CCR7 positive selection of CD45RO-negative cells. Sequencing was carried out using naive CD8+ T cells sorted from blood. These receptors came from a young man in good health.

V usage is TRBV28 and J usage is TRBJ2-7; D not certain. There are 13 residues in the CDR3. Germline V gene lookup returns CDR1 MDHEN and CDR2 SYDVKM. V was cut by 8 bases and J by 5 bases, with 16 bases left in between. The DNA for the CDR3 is TGTGCCAGCTCAATCCCCCCCTTTAACGAGCAGTACTTC. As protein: CASSIPPFNEQYF. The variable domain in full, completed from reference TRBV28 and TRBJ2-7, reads DVKVTQSSRYLVKRTGEKVFLECVQDMDHENMFWYRQDPGLGLRLIYFSYDVKMKEKGDIPEGYSVSREKKERFSLILESASTNQTSMYLCASSIPPFNEQYFGPGTRLTVT.

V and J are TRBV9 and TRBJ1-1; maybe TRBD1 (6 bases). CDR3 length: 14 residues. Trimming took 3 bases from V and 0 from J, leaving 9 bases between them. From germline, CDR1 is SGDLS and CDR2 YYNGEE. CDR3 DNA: TGTGCCAGCAGCGGAGGGGGAATGAACACTGAAGCTTTCTTT. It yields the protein CASSGGGMNTEAFF.

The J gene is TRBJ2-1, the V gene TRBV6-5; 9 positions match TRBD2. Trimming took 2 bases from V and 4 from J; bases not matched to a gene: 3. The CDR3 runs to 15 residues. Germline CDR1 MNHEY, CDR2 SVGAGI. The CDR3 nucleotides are TGTGCCAGCAGTTACACCAGCGGGGGGTACAATGAGCAGTTCTTC. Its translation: CASSYTSGGYNEQFF.

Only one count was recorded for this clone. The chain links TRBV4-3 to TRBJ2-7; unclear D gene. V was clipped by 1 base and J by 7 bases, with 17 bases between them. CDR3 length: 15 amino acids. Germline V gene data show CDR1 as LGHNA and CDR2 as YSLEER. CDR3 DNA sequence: TGCGCCAGCAGCCAAGGCAAAGGTTCCTCCGATGAGCAGTACTTC. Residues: CASSQGKGSSDEQYF.

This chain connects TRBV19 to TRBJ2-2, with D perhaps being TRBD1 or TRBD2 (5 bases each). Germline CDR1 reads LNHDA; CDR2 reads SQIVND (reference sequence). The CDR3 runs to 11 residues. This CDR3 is CAVGDTGELFF. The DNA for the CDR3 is TGTGCGGTGGGGGACACCGGGGAGCTGTTTTTT.

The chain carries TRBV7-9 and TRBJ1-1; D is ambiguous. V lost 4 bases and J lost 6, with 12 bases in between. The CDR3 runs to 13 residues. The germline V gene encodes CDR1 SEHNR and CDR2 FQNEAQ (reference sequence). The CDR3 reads CASSSVGVPEAFF. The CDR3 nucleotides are TGTGCCAGCAGCTCCGTAGGAGTCCCTGAAGCTTTCTTT.

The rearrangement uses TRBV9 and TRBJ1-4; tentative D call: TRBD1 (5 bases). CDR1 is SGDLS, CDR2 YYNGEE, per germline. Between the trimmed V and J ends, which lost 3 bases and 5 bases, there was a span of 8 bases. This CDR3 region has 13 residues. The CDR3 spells CASSGRQNEKLFF. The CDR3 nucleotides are TGTGCCAGCAGCGGTAGACAGAATGAAAAACTGTTTTTT.

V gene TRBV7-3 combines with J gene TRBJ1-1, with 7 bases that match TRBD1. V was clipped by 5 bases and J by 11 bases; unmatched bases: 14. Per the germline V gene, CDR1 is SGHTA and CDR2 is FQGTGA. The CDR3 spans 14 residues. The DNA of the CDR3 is TGTGCCAGCAGCCACTCTGGAGGGGGCCTCGGGGCTTTCTTT. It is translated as CASSHSGGGLGAFF. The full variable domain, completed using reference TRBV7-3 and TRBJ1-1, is GAGVSQTPSNKVTEKGKYVELRCDPISGHTALYWYRQSLGQGPEFLIYFQGTGAADDSGLPNDRFFAVRPEGSVSTLKIQRTERGDSAVYLCASSHSGGGLGAFFGQGTRLTVV.

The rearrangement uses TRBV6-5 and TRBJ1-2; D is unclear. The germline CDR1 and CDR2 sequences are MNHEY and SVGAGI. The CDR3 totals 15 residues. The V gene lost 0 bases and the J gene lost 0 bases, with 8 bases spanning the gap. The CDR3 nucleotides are TGTGCCAGCAGTTACTCGGCGAGTGCTAACTATGGCTACACCTTC. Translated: CASSYSASANYGYTF.

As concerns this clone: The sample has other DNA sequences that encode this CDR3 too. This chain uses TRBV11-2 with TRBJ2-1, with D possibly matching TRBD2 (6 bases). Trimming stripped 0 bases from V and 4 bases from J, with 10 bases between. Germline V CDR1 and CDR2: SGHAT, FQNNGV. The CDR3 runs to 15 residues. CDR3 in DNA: TGTGCCAGCAGCTTAGATAGAGGGACTTACAATGAGCAGTTCTTC. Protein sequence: CASSLDRGTYNEQFF.

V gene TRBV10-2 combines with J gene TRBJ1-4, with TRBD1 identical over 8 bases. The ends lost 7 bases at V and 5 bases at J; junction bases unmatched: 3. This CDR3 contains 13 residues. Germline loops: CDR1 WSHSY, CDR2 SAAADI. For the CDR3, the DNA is TGCGCCAGCAAAGGACAGGGAAATGAAAAACTGTTTTTT. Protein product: CASKGQGNEKLFF.

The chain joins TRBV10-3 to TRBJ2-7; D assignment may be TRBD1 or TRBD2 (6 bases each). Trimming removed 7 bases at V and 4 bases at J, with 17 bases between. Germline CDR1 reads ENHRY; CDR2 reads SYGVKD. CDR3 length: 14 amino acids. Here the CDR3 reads CAIMGAGTLYEQYF. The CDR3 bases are TGTGCCATCATGGGGGCCGGGACTTTATACGAGCAGTACTTC.

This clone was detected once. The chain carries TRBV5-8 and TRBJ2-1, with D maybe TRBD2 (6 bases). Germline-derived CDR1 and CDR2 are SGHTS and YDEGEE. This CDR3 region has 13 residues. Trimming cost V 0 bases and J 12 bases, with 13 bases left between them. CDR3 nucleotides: TGTGCCAGCAGCTTGGGGGGGGTGCGCGGGCAGTTCTTC. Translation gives CASSLGGVRGQFF.

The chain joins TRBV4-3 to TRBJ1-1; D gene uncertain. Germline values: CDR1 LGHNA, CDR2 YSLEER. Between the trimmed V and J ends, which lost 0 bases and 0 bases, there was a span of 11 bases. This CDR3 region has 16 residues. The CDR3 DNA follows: TGCGCCAGCAGCCAAGATCGGGCAGCGATGAACACTGAAGCTTTCTTT. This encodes CASSQDRAAMNTEAFF.

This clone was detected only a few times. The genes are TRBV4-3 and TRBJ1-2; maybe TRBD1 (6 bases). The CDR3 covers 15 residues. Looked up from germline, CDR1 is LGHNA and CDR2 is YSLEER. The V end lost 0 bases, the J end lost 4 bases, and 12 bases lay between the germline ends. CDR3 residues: CASSQDEGELYGYTF. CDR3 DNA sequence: TGCGCCAGCAGCCAAGACGAGGGGGAGCTCTATGGCTACACCTTC.

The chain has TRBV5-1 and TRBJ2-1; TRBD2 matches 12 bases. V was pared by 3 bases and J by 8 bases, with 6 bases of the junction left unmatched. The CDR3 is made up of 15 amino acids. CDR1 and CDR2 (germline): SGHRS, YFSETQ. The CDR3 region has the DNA TGCGCCAGCAGCTCCGGGACTAGCGGGTTCGATGAGCAGTTCTTC. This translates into CASSSGTSGFDEQFF.

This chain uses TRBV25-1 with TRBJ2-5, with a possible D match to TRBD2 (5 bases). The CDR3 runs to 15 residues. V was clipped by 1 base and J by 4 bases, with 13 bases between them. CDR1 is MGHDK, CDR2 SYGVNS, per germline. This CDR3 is CASSEFGEGGETQYF. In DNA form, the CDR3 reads TGTGCCAGCAGTGAATTTGGTGAGGGTGGAGAGACCCAGTACTTC.

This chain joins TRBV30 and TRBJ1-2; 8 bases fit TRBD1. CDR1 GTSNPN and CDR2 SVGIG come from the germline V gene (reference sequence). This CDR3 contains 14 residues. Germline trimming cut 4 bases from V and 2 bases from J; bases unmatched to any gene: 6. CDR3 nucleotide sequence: TGTGCCTGGATTAGGACAGGGAGAAACTATGGCTACACCTTC. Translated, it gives CAWIRTGRNYGYTF.

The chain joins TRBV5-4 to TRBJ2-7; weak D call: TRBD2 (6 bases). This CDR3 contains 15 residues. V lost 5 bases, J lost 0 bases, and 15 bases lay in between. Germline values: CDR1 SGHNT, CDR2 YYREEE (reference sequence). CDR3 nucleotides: TGTGCCAGCAGTTCGGGACTCCTAAACTCCTACGAGCAGTACTTC. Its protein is CASSSGLLNSYEQYF.

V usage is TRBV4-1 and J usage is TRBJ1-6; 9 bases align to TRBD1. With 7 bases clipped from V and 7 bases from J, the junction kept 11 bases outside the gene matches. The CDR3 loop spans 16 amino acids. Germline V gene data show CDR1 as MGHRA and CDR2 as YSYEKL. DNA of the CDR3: TGCGCCAGCATACGAAAAGGACAGGGGAAGAATTCACCCCTCCACTTT. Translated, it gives CASIRKGQGKNSPLHF.

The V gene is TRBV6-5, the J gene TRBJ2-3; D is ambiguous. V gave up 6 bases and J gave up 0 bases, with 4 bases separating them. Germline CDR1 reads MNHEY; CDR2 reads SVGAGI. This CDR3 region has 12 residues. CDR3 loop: CASRDSTDTQYF. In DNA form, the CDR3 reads TGTGCCAGCAGAGACAGCACAGATACGCAGTATTTT.